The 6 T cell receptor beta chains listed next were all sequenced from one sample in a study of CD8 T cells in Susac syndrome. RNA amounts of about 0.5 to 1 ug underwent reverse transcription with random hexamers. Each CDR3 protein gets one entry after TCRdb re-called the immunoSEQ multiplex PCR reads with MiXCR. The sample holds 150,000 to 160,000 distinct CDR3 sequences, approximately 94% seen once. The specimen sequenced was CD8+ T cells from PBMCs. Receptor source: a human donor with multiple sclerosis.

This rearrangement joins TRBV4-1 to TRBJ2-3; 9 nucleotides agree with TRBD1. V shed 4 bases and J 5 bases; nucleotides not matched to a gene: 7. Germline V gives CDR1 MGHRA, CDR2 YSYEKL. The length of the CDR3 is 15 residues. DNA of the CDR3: TGCGCCAGCAGCCGCGGACAGGGGCCGGGAGATACGCAGTATTTT. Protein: CASSRGQGPGDTQYF.

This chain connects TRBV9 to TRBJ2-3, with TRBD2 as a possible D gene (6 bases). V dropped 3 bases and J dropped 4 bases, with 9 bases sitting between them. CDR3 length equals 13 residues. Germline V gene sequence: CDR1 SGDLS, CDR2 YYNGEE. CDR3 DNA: TGTGCCAGCAGCGGTAGCGGATCAGATACGCAGTATTTT. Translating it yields CASSGSGSDTQYF.

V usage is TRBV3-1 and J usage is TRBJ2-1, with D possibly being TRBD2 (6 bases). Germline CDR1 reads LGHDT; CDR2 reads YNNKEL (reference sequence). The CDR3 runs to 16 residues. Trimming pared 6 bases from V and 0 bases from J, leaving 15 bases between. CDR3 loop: CASSRDFSSSYNEQFF. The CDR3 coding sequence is TGTGCCAGCAGTCGGGACTTTTCGAGCTCCTACAATGAGCAGTTCTTC.

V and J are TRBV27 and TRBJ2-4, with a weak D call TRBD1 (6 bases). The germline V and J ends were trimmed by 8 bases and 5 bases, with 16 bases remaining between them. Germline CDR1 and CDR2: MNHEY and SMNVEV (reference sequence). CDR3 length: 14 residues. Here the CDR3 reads CASAPFGGQNIQYF. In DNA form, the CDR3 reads TGTGCCAGCGCACCATTTGGGGGCCAAAACATTCAGTACTTC.

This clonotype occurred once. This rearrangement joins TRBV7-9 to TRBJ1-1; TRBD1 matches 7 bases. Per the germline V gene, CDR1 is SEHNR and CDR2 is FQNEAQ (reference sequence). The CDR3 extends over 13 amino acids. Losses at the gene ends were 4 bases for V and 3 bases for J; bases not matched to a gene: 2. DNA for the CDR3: TGTGCCAGCAGCTCAGGGGGACACACTGAAGCTTTCTTT. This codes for CASSSGGHTEAFF. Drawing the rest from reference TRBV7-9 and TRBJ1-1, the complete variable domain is DTGVSQNPRHKITKRGQNVTFRCDPISEHNRLYWYRQTLGQGPEFLTYFQNEAQLEKSRLLSDRFSAERPKGSFSTLEIQRTEQGDSAMYLCASSSGGHTEAFFGQGTRLTVV.

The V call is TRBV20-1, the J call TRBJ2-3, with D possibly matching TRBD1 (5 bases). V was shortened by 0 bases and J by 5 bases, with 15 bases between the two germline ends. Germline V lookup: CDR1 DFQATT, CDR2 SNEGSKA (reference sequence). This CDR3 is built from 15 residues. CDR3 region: CSAREKGIMRDTQYF. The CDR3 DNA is TGCAGTGCTAGAGAGAAGGGGATCATGCGAGATACGCAGTATTTT.